One T cell receptor beta chain is described in this entry. Its specificity is not known. This may be a read error, as it is one base from a much larger clone. The CDR3 is 13 residues long. Germline V gene data show CDR1 as SGHNT and CDR2 as YYREEE (reference sequence). This sample was taken from a study of breast tumors, draining lymph nodes, adjacent tissues. Study results and caveats: Data fit most tumor T cells coming from lymph node, expanding in tumor. Tumor repertoires ranked between lymph nodes and nontumor tissue in diversity, with V and J gene preferences. The lymph node origin of tumor T cells was framed as consistent with a hypothesis, not demonstrated. Luminal-like breast cancer showed significantly greater tumor-nontumor repertoire similarity than basal-like breast cancer did.

TCRdb reanalysed the multiplex PCR reads using MiXCR and keeps one entry per CDR3 protein. The sample records more than 85,000 distinct CDR3 sequences, 21% being singletons. Breast cancer patients provided tissue from their axillary draining lymph nodes. The chain combines TRBV5-4 with TRBJ1-4; no firm D call. The sequenced sample consisted of axillary lymph node tissue. This sequence originates from a female donor with breast cancer. Some clones in this sample may be carry-over from other donors' samples. The CDR3 reads CASSPAVNEELFF. CDR3 nucleotide sequence: TGTGCCAGCAGCCCTGCAGTTAATGAAGAACTGTTTTTT. The complete variable domain, with remaining parts taken from reference TRBV5-4 and TRBJ1-4, reads ETGVTQSPTHLIKTRGQQVTLRCSSQSGHNTVSWYQQALGQGPQFIFQYYREEENGRGNFPPRFSGLQFPNYSSELNVNALELDDSALYLCASSPAVNEELFFGSGTQLSVL.